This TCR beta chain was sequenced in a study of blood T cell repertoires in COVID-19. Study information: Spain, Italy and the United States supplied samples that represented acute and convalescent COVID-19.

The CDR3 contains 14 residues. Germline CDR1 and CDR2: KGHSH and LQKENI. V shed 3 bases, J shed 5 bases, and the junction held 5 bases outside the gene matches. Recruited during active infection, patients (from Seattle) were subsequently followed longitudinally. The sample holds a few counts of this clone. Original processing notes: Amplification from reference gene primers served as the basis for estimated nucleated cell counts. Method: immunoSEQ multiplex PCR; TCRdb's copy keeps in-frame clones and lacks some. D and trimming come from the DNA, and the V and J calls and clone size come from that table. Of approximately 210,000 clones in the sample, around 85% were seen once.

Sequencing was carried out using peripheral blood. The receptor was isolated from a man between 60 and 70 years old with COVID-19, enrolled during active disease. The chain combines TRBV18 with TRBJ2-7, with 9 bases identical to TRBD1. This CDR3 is CASSPNRGLDEQYF. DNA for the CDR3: TGTGCCAGCTCACCGAACAGGGGGCTGGACGAGCAGTACTTC.